The 5 T cell receptor beta chains below come from one sample, sequenced in a study of T cells in Graves' hyperthyroidism and ophthalmopathy. Amplified TCR beta CDR3 regions came from RNA transcripts. First-round RT-PCR of the TCR CDR3 relied on the HTBI primer set. TCRdb fed the multiplex PCR reads into MiXCR, producing one record per CDR3 protein. The data hold approximately 590,000 distinct CDR3 sequences, with 40% to 55% observed a single time. Sequenced input: peripheral blood or thyroid tissue (not recorded which). The receptors were sampled from a woman younger than 30 with Graves' hyperthyroidism.

The chain carries TRBV7-2 and TRBJ1-4; TRBD1 matches 9 bases. The CDR3 has 15 amino acids. The germline V gene has CDR1 SGHTA and CDR2 FQGNSA. V dropped 2 bases and J dropped 5; count of bases not matched to a gene: 3. The CDR3 nucleotides read TGTGCCAGCAGCTTACTGGGGACAGGGAATGAAAAACTGTTTTTT. Amino acid sequence: CASSLLGTGNEKLFF.

With regard to this clonotype: One end of the junction fails to match germline, which may point to a read error. This chain connects TRBV7-3 to TRBJ2-5; weak D call: TRBD1 (6 bases). This CDR3 region has 15 residues. The germline V gene encodes CDR1 SGHTA and CDR2 FQGTGA. The chain's CDR3 is CASSNPQGLWETQYF. The CDR3 DNA is TGCGCCAGCAGCAACCCGCAGGGGCTTTGGGAGACCCAGTACTTC.

CDR3: CATSPARGRGTEAFF. In nucleotides, the CDR3 is TGTGCCACCAGTCCCGCCAGGGGGCGCGGCACTGAAGCTTTCTTT. V is TRBV15 and J is TRBJ1-1, with 8 bases lining up with TRBD1. The CDR3 runs to 15 residues. Trimming at V came to 6 bases and at J to 4 bases, leaving 10 bases not matched to a gene. Looked up from germline, CDR1 is LNHNV and CDR2 is YYDKDF (reference sequence). Full variable domain (rest looked up from reference TRBV15 and TRBJ1-1): DAMVIQNPRYQVTQFGKPVTLSCSQTLNHNVMYWYQQKSSQAPKLLFHYYDKDFNNEADTPDNFQSRRPNTSFCFLDIRSPGLGDTAMYLCATSPARGRGTEAFFGQGTRLTVV.

This rearrangement joins TRBV2 to TRBJ1-5, with 9 positions matching TRBD1. Germline V gene sequence: CDR1 SNHLY, CDR2 FYNNEI. The J segment lost 0 bases and the V segment lost 6 bases, leaving 6 bases of the junction unmatched. This CDR3 spans 16 amino acids. In nucleotides, the CDR3 is TGTGCCAGCAGACTGACAGGGGGGGTTAGCAATCAGCCCCAGCATTTT. Protein: CASRLTGGVSNQPQHF. Full variable domain (missing parts from reference TRBV2 and TRBJ1-5): EPEVTQTPSHQVTQMGQEVILRCVPISNHLYFYWYRQILGQKVEFLVSFYNNEISEKSEIFDDQFSVERPDGSNFTLKIRSTKLEDSAMYFCASRLTGGVSNQPQHFGDGTRLSIL.

This chain joins TRBV29-1 and TRBJ2-5; D is ambiguous. The CDR3 extends over 11 amino acids. The germline V and J ends were trimmed by 6 bases and 5 bases, with 10 bases remaining between them. The germline V gene encodes CDR1 SQVTM and CDR2 ANQGSEA. The CDR3 reads CSVPMGETQYF. The CDR3 region has the DNA TGCAGCGTGCCGATGGGGGAGACCCAGTACTTC. Together with reference TRBV29-1 and TRBJ2-5, the CDR3 gives the full variable domain: SAVISQKPSRDICQRGTSLTIQCQVDSQVTMMFWYRQQPGQSLTLIATANQGSEATYESGFVIDKFPISRPNLTFSTLTVSNMSPEDSSIYLCSVPMGETQYFGPGTRLLVL.